The sequence of this T cell receptor beta chain was determined in a study of T-cell memory formation after mild COVID-19. Trimming removed 5 bases at V and 0 bases at J, with 10 bases between. The CDR3 covers 14 residues. Germline V gene sequence: CDR1 MNHNS, CDR2 SASEGT. The table lists this clonotype with a few counts. Each CDR3 protein is one row after TCRdb ran MiXCR on the 5' RACE reads. Of about 340,000 distinct CDR3 sequences listed, approximately 14% are singletons. The receptor was isolated from a young man who had mild COVID-19 (a few samples of this study predate the infection). Cell type and time point are not known. Sequencing was performed on PBMCs or a T cell subset sorted from them (not recorded which). This chain joins TRBV6-1 and TRBJ1-1, with D tentatively TRBD1 (6 bases). CDR3 coding DNA: TGTGCCAGCAGTCGAACAGGGATGAACACTGAAGCTTTCTTT. As protein: CASSRTGMNTEAFF.